These T cell receptor beta chains were read from a single sample in a study of OX40 agonist ivuxolimab in advanced cancers. TCRdb keeps only in-frame clones here, not all; method: immunoSEQ multiplex PCR. The sample includes fewer than 50,000 clones, 81% of them seen just once. The sample was CD4+ or CD8+ T cells sorted from blood, taken in a trial of the OX40 agonist ivuxolimab. These receptors came from an adult with an advanced solid tumor such as melanoma, head and neck, liver or kidney cancer. Each CDR3 is given with its conserved first and last residue. Fields, in order: D gene, J gene, clone size, V gene, CDR3 protein, CDR3 DNA. A D gene is named only where the DNA matches it firmly. Size is stated for part of the rows, as once, few or many counts, or as a class when the clone is expanded.

. TRBJ2-5 few TRBV2 CASTPGLGETQYF TGTGCCAGCACTCCGGGACTGGGAGAGACCCAGTACTTC
. TRBJ1-1 . TRBV6-5 CASVSNMNTEAFF TGTGCCAGCGTATCCAATATGAACACTGAAGCTTTCTTT
. TRBJ2-5 . TRBV7-6 CASSLIFETQYF TGTGCCAGCAGCTTAATATTTGAGACCCAGTACTTC
. TRBJ2-7 . TRBV5-1 CASSLEGIFEQYF TGCGCCAGCAGCTTGGAGGGGATTTTCGAGCAGTACTTC
TRBD1 TRBJ1-1 . TRBV20-1 CGNRGRAEAFF TGCGGAAACAGGGGTCGGGCTGAAGCTTTCTTT
. TRBJ1-5 . TRBV23-1 CASSQSGLTGNQPQHF TGCGCCAGCAGTCAATCGGGCCTTACCGGCAATCAGCCCCAGCATTTT
TRBD1 TRBJ2-1 . TRBV5-1 CASGPGTGDDEQFF TGCGCCAGCGGCCCCGGGACAGGGGACGATGAGCAGTTCTTC
TRBD2 TRBJ2-1 . TRBV9 CASSLAGATGNEQFF TGTGCCAGCAGCCTAGCGGGGGCAACCGGCAATGAGCAGTTCTTC
. TRBJ2-2 . TRBV30 CAWLQGRELFF TGTGCCTGGCTCCAGGGAAGAGAGCTGTTTTTT
. TRBJ2-7 . TRBV5-1 CASSPAPAGAGAEQYF TGCGCCAGCAGCCCGGCCCCGGCAGGGGCGGGAGCCGAGCAGTACTTC
TRBD1 TRBJ1-2 . TRBV6-1 CASSEFSGQGVGGYTF TGTGCCAGCAGTGAATTCTCGGGGCAGGGGGTGGGGGGCTACACCTTC
. TRBJ1-6 . TRBV27 CASSSGSGWSPLHF TGTGCCAGCAGTTCGGGGTCGGGATGGTCACCCCTCCACTTT
TRBD2 TRBJ2-1 . TRBV2 CASGGLAGGEQFF TGTGCCAGCGGGGGACTAGCGGGAGGGGAGCAGTTCTTC
TRBD1 TRBJ1-2 . TRBV27 CASRPIDRGPYYGYTF TGTGCCAGCAGACCCATTGACAGGGGGCCCTACTATGGCTACACCTTC
. TRBJ1-1 . TRBV29-1 CSVVGADDYGDTEAFF TGCAGCGTTGTCGGGGCAGACGACTACGGGGACACTGAAGCTTTCTTT
TRBD1 TRBJ1-4 . TRBV5-6 CASSLGPTGGNEKLFF TGTGCCAGCAGCTTGGGGCCGACAGGGGGTAATGAAAAACTGTTTTTT
. TRBJ2-3 . TRBV5-1 CASRPKGDTDTQYF TGCGCCAGCAGGCCTAAAGGAGACACAGATACGCAGTATTTT
. TRBJ1-5 . TRBV15 CATSREVDQPQHF TGTGCCACCAGCAGGGAGGTAGATCAGCCCCAGCATTTT
. TRBJ1-6 . TRBV4-1 CASSQAAGARLHF TGCGCCAGCAGCCAGGCCGCCGGGGCGCGACTCCACTTT
. TRBJ1-1 once TRBV5-4 CASSLVDRNTEAFF TGTGCCAGCAGCTTGGTAGACAGGAACACTGAAGCTTTCTTT
TRBD1 TRBJ1-1 . TRBV6-4 CWGTEGGMNTEAFF TGTTGGGGGACAGAGGGGGGGATGAACACTGAAGCTTTCTTT
. TRBJ1-3 . TRBV11-2 CASSPSRGSSGNTIYF TGTGCCAGCAGCCCGTCGCGCGGGAGCTCTGGAAACACCATATATTTT
TRBD1 TRBJ1-2 . TRBV10-3 CAISGGGQGPPNYGHTF TGTGCCATCAGTGGAGGGGGACAGGGGCCACCGAACTATGGCCACACCTTC
. TRBJ2-7 . TRBV30 CASIRAAPYEQYF TGTGCCTCAATCAGGGCAGCCCCCTACGAGCAGTACTTC
. TRBJ2-3 few TRBV5-1 CASSSDGQQHTDTQYF TGCGCCAGCAGCTCGGACGGTCAACAACACACAGATACGCAGTATTTT
. TRBJ1-2 . TRBV5-1 CASSLDPGVRSYGYTF TGCGCCAGCAGCTTGGATCCAGGGGTAAGAAGCTATGGCTACACCTTC
. TRBJ1-5 . TRBV12-2 CASRLSNF TGTGCAAGTCGCTTAAGTAATTTT
. TRBJ2-6 . TRBV6-5 CASSLTPFSGANVLTF TGTGCCAGCAGTTTAACACCCTTCTCTGGGGCCAACGTCCTGACTTTC
. TRBJ1-1 few TRBV6-5 CASSYGERGLNTEAFF TGTGCCAGCAGTTACGGGGAAAGGGGTTTGAACACTGAAGCTTTCTTT
TRBD1 TRBJ1-2 . TRBV29-1 CSVELGQGHLYGYTF TGCAGCGTTGAACTGGGACAGGGCCATCTCTATGGCTACACCTTC
TRBD2 TRBJ2-1 once TRBV5-1 CASSPGLAGGYNEQFF TGCGCCAGCAGCCCCGGACTAGCGGGAGGGTACAATGAGCAGTTCTTC
. TRBJ2-2 . TRBV9 CASSVGGGVTGELFF TGTGCCAGCAGCGTAGGAGGGGGAGTCACCGGGGAGCTGTTTTTT
. TRBJ2-1 few TRBV27 CASTDIGRTINEQFF TGTGCCAGCACCGATATAGGGAGGACAATCAATGAGCAGTTCTTC
. TRBJ1-1 . TRBV18 CASSRDLNTEAFF TGTGCCAGCTCCCGCGATTTAAACACTGAAGCTTTCTTT
. TRBJ2-7 . TRBV19 CASSIQGSFSEQYF TGTGCCAGTAGTATACAAGGGTCGTTTAGCGAGCAGTACTTC
. TRBJ2-1 once TRBV2 CASSESGDEQFF TGTGCCAGCAGTGAGAGCGGTGATGAGCAGTTCTTC
. TRBJ1-6 . TRBV11-2 CASSSRGLSSYNSPLHF TGTGCCAGCAGTTCAAGAGGGTTGAGCTCCTATAATTCACCCCTCCACTTT
. TRBJ2-3 few TRBV7-2 CASSLYGGSLDTQYF TGTGCCAGCAGCTTATATGGAGGGAGTCTGGATACGCAGTATTTT
. TRBJ1-1 . TRBV14 CASSQDVGGTEAFF TGTGCCAGCAGCCAAGATGTAGGCGGTACTGAAGCTTTCTTT
. TRBJ2-7 . TRBV11-3 CASSLGAGPMWEQYF TGTGCCAGCAGCTTAGGTGCGGGCCCTATGTGGGAGCAGTACTTC
. TRBJ1-1 . TRBV29-1 CSVLPTNTEAFF TGCAGCGTCCTCCCCACCAACACTGAAGCTTTCTTT
. TRBJ1-5 once TRBV19 CASSAISSPQHF TGTGCCAGTAGTGCTATCTCTTCACCCCAGCATTTT
TRBD2 TRBJ2-1 . TRBV11-3 CASSFKATSDLNEQFF TGTGCCAGCAGCTTTAAGGCGACTAGCGATTTAAATGAGCAGTTCTTC
. TRBJ1-2 . TRBV19 CASSTGIPYGYTF TGTGCCAGTAGCACAGGGATTCCCTATGGCTACACCTTC
. TRBJ2-3 . TRBV5-1 CASSLAGTDTQYF TGCGCCAGCAGCTTGGCCGGGACGGATACGCAGTATTTT
. TRBJ2-6 . TRBV7-3 CASSPRGANVLTF TGTGCCAGCAGTCCCCGCGGGGCCAACGTCCTGACTTTC
TRBD2 TRBJ2-7 . TRBV7-2 CASSFTSGRNYEQYF TGTGCCAGCAGCTTTACTAGCGGGAGGAATTACGAGCAGTACTTC
TRBD2 TRBJ2-3 few TRBV27 CASSYGRAGNTQYF TGTGCCAGCAGTTACGGGAGGGCCGGGAATACGCAGTATTTT
TRBD2 TRBJ2-1 . TRBV2 CASRAGTSVYEQFF TGTGCCAGCAGGGCCGGGACTAGCGTTTATGAGCAGTTCTTC
. TRBJ1-2 . TRBV27 CASSLSGPTNYGYTF TGTGCCAGCAGTTTATCGGGCCCCACCAACTATGGCTACACCTTC
. TRBJ1-2 . TRBV18 CASSPGSQLNSNYGYTF TGTGCCAGCTCACCTGGTTCCCAGCTTAATTCTAACTATGGCTACACCTTC
. TRBJ1-2 once TRBV6-5 CASSPGGGGGYTF TGTGCCAGCAGTCCGGGGGGGGGAGGTGGCTACACCTTC
. TRBJ1-3 . TRBV5-6 CASSLAEEGLTSGNTIYF TGTGCCAGCAGCTTGGCCGAGGAAGGACTGACCTCTGGAAACACCATATATTTT
TRBD1 TRBJ2-3 . TRBV30 CAWDRGFTDTQYF TGTGCCTGGGACAGGGGGTTCACAGATACGCAGTATTTT
. TRBJ2-1 . TRBV5-1 CASSLGVRGGNEQFF TGCGCCAGCAGCTTGGGTGTCAGGGGTGGGAATGAGCAGTTCTTC
. TRBJ1-2 once TRBV21-1 CASSKGDGDSYGYTF TGTGCCAGCAGCAAAGGGGATGGAGACAGCTATGGCTACACCTTC
. TRBJ2-1 . TRBV9 CASSATPGRRFF TGTGCCAGCAGCGCCACACCGGGACGCCGTTTCTTC
. TRBJ2-2 . TRBV25-1 CASTDGNTGELFF TGTGCCAGCACGGATGGAAACACCGGGGAGCTGTTTTTT
. TRBJ2-1 . TRBV6-5 CASSYGTASYNEQFF TGTGCCAGCAGTTACGGGACGGCCTCCTACAATGAGCAGTTCTTC
. TRBJ2-2 . TRBV12-5 CASGLDTGELFF TGTGCTAGTGGTTTGGACACCGGGGAGCTGTTTTTT